This T cell receptor (beta chain) was profiled in a study of radiation and T cells in renal cell carcinoma. Study overall: Nephrectomy followed 15 Gy stereotactic body radiation by 4 weeks.

Time point of the sample: baseline pretreatment blood. Stated treatment: 15 Gy SBRT to primary tumor, nephrectomy 4 weeks later. Radiation-treated patients gave blood at baseline, week 2 and week 4. The tumor was a clear cell renal cell carcinoma. The V gene's germline CDR1 is KGHSH and CDR2 LQKENI. The CDR3 sequence is 14 residues long. Germline trimming cut 2 bases from V and 6 bases from J; bases unmatched to any gene: 1. To note about this clone: Its antigen is not identified.

Repertoires were generated with immunoSEQ multiplex PCR, while TCRdb's copy carries only in-frame clones and drops some. The profile shows 100,000 to 150,000 clones, roughly 80% of them singletons. Overall study results and limits: Pretreatment tumor biopsies were lacking, so baseline clonotypes are unknown.

This sequence joins TRBV18 and TRBJ2-1; TRBD2 agrees at 10 bases. The receptor's source is a woman between 55 and 75 years old with renal cell carcinoma. The sequenced sample was blood, obtained from a patient whose treatment included radiotherapy and nephrectomy. This chain's CDR3 is CASSPRTSGNEQFF. CDR3 DNA sequence: TGTGCCAGCTCACCAAGGACTAGCGGCAATGAGCAGTTCTTC.